This passage covers 15 T cell receptor beta chains from one sample sequenced in a study of identical twins. In TCRdb, the 5' RACE reads were re-called with MiXCR into one record per CDR3 protein. The repertoire holds some 1,700,000 distinct CDR3 sequences, with roughly a third as singletons. Sequencing was carried out using cord blood. These receptors were collected from a newborn girl in good health.

The chain has TRBV20-1 and TRBJ2-7, with a possible D match to TRBD2 (6 bases). Germline CDR1 is DFQATT and CDR2 is SNEGSKA (reference sequence). This CDR3 comprises 16 residues. V lost 2 bases, J lost 7 bases, and 24 bases lay in between. This CDR3 reads CSARRAGRTLYNEQYF. The CDR3 nucleotides read TGCAGTGCTAGAAGGGCGGGGAGGACTCTCTACAATGAGCAGTACTTC.

In nucleotides, the CDR3 is TGTGCCACCGGTAGGGGCTACGACACTGAAGCTTTCTTT. Protein product: CATGRGYDTEAFF. The chain has TRBV12-3 or TRBV12-4 and TRBJ1-1, with a weak D call TRBD1 (5 bases). The germline V and J ends were trimmed by 10 bases and 3 bases, with 15 bases remaining between them. CDR3 length: 13 amino acids.

The chain links TRBV6-5 to TRBJ2-2, with D maybe TRBD1 (6 bases). Per the germline V gene, CDR1 is MNHEY and CDR2 is SVGAGI. The V end was cut by 7 bases, the J end by 4 bases, with 25 bases between. The CDR3 spans 18 residues. The chain's CDR3 is CASTLLIPRQVSTGELFF. The DNA of the CDR3 is TGTGCCAGCACCTTACTCATCCCGAGACAGGTGTCCACCGGGGAGCTGTTTTTT.

This clonotype has only a few counts. CDR3: CSARAAREGTDTQYF. CDR3 nucleotide sequence: TGCAGTGCTAGGGCTGCCAGGGAGGGCACAGATACGCAGTATTTT. The V call is TRBV20-1, the J call TRBJ2-3; tentative D call: TRBD2 (6 bases). CDR3 length: 15 residues. Germline values: CDR1 DFQATT, CDR2 SNEGSKA (reference sequence). The germline V and J ends were trimmed by 3 bases and 1 base, with 14 bases remaining between them.

CDR3 nucleotides: TGCAGTGCTAGAGTGTCTGGGCGGTTAAGCTCCTACAATGAGCAGTTCTTC. Its protein product is CSARVSGRLSSYNEQFF. This chain joins TRBV20-1 and TRBJ2-1; unclear D gene. V lost 1 base to trimming and J lost 0 bases, with 16 bases between them. The CDR3 length is 17 residues. The V gene's germline CDR1 is DFQATT and CDR2 SNEGSKA (reference sequence).

As DNA, the CDR3 is TGTGCCATCGCGTCGGCGGATTGGGGTATGAACACTGAAGCTTTCTTT. This sequence encodes CAIASADWGMNTEAFF. This chain links TRBV10-3 with TRBJ1-1; the D is unclear. With 8 bases removed from V and 0 bases from J, the gap between germline ends came to 19 bases. CDR1 ENHRY and CDR2 SYGVKD come from the germline V gene. This CDR3 has 16 amino acids.

This clonotype was detected only a few times. This chain links TRBV20-1 with TRBJ1-2, with D possibly being TRBD1 (5 bases). CDR3 size: 16 residues. The germline V gene has CDR1 DFQATT and CDR2 SNEGSKA (reference sequence). V was trimmed by 6 bases and J by 2 bases, leaving 22 bases between them. The CDR3 sequence is CSALRGAPLLNYGYTF. The CDR3, as DNA: TGCAGTGCCCTTCGAGGGGCCCCTCTCCTCAACTATGGCTACACCTTC.

A remark on this clonotype: With a much larger clone just one base away, this may be a read error. The genes are TRBV4-2 and TRBJ2-5, with TRBD2 matching 8 bases. CDR1 LGHNA and CDR2 YNFKEQ come from the germline V gene. The CDR3 contains 15 residues. J lost 11 bases, V lost 1 base, and 12 bases had no gene match. This CDR3 reads CASSQVAGPYNEQYF. DNA for the CDR3: TGTGCCAGCAGCCAAGTAGCGGGACCTTACAATGAGCAGTACTTC.

This clonotype was seen only a few times. V usage is TRBV20-1 and J usage is TRBJ2-7; D may be TRBD2 (5 bases). This CDR3 region has 14 residues. The V and J ends lost 4 bases and 0 bases respectively, with 13 bases between them. The V gene's germline CDR1 is DFQATT and CDR2 SNEGSKA (reference sequence). The CDR3 region has the DNA TGCAGTGCTAATCTAGCATCAAGCTCCTACGAGCAGTACTTC. It yields the protein CSANLASSSYEQYF.

V gene TRBV20-1 combines with J gene TRBJ2-1; 7 nucleotides match TRBD2. Trimming removed 5 bases from V and 4 bases from J; junction bases left unmatched: 8. Per the germline V gene, CDR1 is DFQATT and CDR2 is SNEGSKA (reference sequence). The CDR3 contains 14 residues. This chain's CDR3 is CSAASGGVYNEQFF. DNA for the CDR3: TGCAGTGCTGCTAGCGGAGGAGTGTACAATGAGCAGTTCTTC.

This clonotype has a single count. A much bigger clone sits one base away, suggesting this may be a read error. The V gene is TRBV20-1, the J gene TRBJ2-7; 11 bases map to TRBD2. The CDR3 contains 18 residues. The germline V gene encodes CDR1 DFQATT and CDR2 SNEGSKA (reference sequence). Germline trimming cut 1 base from V and 3 bases from J; bases unmatched to any gene: 14. The CDR3 nucleotides read TGCAGTGCTAGAGGCGTACTAGGGACTAGCGGCACCCGCTACGAGCAGTACTTC. Protein: CSARGVLGTSGTRYEQYF.

This clonotype was observed a few times. This chain links TRBV12-3 or TRBV12-4 with TRBJ1-5, with 7 bases matching TRBD1. This CDR3 contains 16 residues. With V trimmed by 3 bases and J by 1 base, 6 bases remained unmatched. The CDR3 coding sequence is TGTGCCAGCAGTTTTGCAGGGACAGAGAGCAATCAGCCCCAGCATTTT. This codes for CASSFAGTESNQPQHF.

There are many counts of this clonotype. The V call is TRBV5-1, the J call TRBJ2-7; either TRBD1 or TRBD2 may fit D (5 bases each). Trimming stripped 2 bases from V and 3 bases from J, with 9 bases between. CDR1 and CDR2 from the germline V gene are SGHRS and YFSETQ. This CDR3 comprises 13 residues. The chain's CDR3 is CASSFGTDYEQYF. The CDR3, as DNA: TGCGCCAGCAGCTTCGGGACCGACTACGAGCAGTACTTC.

This sequence joins TRBV20-1 and TRBJ2-5, with unresolved D. There are 13 residues in the CDR3. Trimming shortened V by 3 bases and J by 6 bases, and 14 bases separated the two germline ends. Per the germline V gene, CDR1 is DFQATT and CDR2 is SNEGSKA (reference sequence). CDR3 DNA: TGCAGTGCTAGGGGTTGGGTTTTAAAGACCCAGTACTTC. It translates to CSARGWVLKTQYF.

This clonotype was picked up a small number of times. The rearrangement links TRBV11-2 to TRBJ1-2; TRBD1 matches 7 bases. J gave up 8 bases and V 5 bases, and 14 bases lay outside the gene matches. The germline gives CDR1 SGHAT, CDR2 FQNNGV. The CDR3 loop spans 15 amino acids. CDR3 in amino acids: CASSPRQGSVGGYTF. The CDR3 bases are TGTGCCAGCAGCCCCAGACAGGGAAGTGTTGGCGGCTACACCTTC. The full variable domain, rest sourced from reference TRBV11-2 and TRBJ1-2, is EAGVAQSPRYKIIEKRQSVAFWCNPISGHATLYWYQQILGQGPKLLIQFQNNGVVDDSQLPKDRFSAERLKGVDSTLKIQPAKLEDSAVYLCASSPRQGSVGGYTFGSGTRLTVV.